Listed here are 32 T cell receptor beta chains from one sample, sequenced in a study of beta chain features in type 1 diabetes. Isolated RNA was reverse transcribed in full, so expressed TCRB transcripts were sequenced. Libraries were prepared by immunoSEQ multiplex PCR; TCRdb keeps only in-frame clonotypes and omits some of them. The table has hundreds of thousands of clones, about 16% seen once; the top ten hold under 0.095%. Sample: naive CD4+ T cells from blood. The receptors were sampled from a man aged 18-30 years in good health.

In this sample, this clone turned up a few times. J is TRBJ1-1 and V is TRBV19; maybe TRBD1 (6 bases). Trimming shortened V by 3 bases and J by 0 bases, and 11 bases separated the two germline ends. This CDR3 is built from 15 residues. Germline-derived CDR1 and CDR2 are LNHDA and SQIVND (reference sequence). The CDR3: CASSIWGHLNTEAFF. The CDR3 DNA reads as TGTGCCAGTAGTATCTGGGGACACCTGAACACTGAAGCTTTCTTT.

As DNA, the CDR3 is TGTGCCAGCAGCTCGGCCCATAATTCACCCCTCCACTTT. Encoded protein: CASSSAHNSPLHF. This sequence joins TRBV7-9 and TRBJ1-6; D gene uncertain. CDR1 and CDR2 (germline): SEHNR, FQNEAQ (reference sequence). Trimming took off 4 bases at V and 5 bases at J, with 6 bases between the two ends. The CDR3 contains 13 residues.

The chain employs TRBV7-2 and TRBJ1-2, with 10 bases aligning to TRBD1. CDR3 length: 14 amino acids. V lost 1 base and J lost 6; bases outside the gene matches: 2. Looked up from germline, CDR1 is SGHTA and CDR2 is FQGNSA. DNA for the CDR3: TGTGCCAGCAGCTTAGACGGGACAGGGGATGGCTACACCTTC. It specifies CASSLDGTGDGYTF.

Concerning this clone itself: This may be a read error: a much more frequent sequence differs by one nucleotide. Other DNA sequences in the sample encode the same CDR3. The V and J genes are TRBV27 and TRBJ2-7; D is perhaps TRBD1 (5 bases). This CDR3 is built from 11 residues. Germline CDR1 is MNHEY and CDR2 is SMNVEV (reference sequence). With 5 bases removed from V and 4 bases from J, the gap between germline ends came to 6 bases. The chain's CDR3 is CASSRGYEQYF. CDR3 sequence (DNA): TGTGCCAGCAGTAGGGGTTACGAGCAGTACTTC.

The chain recombines TRBV5-1 with TRBJ2-7; no definite D call. The CDR3 has 13 amino acids. Trimming took off 4 bases at V and 0 bases at J, with 8 bases between the two ends. Germline assignment: CDR1 SGHRS and CDR2 YFSETQ. This chain's CDR3 is CASSMLDSYEQYF. The CDR3 DNA follows: TGCGCCAGCAGCATGCTGGACTCCTACGAGCAGTACTTC.

This clone was counted only a few times. The rearrangement joins TRBV28 to TRBJ1-5, with 9 positions matching TRBD1. The CDR3 spans 15 residues. Germline V gene sequence: CDR1 MDHEN, CDR2 SYDVKM. V was pared by 7 bases and J by 5 bases, with 9 bases of the junction left unmatched. DNA of the CDR3: TGTGCCAGCACCTGGGGACAGGGAGGTCATCAGCCCCAGCATTTT. It translates to CASTWGQGGHQPQHF.

This chain links TRBV19 with TRBJ2-2; weak D call: TRBD1 (5 bases). Trimming left V 4 bases short and J 3 bases short, with 9 bases between. The CDR3 has 14 amino acids. Germline lookup yields CDR1 LNHDA and CDR2 SQIVND (reference sequence). CDR3: CASSSTRDTGELFF. CDR3 DNA: TGTGCCAGTAGTAGTACCAGGGACACCGGGGAGCTGTTTTTT.

This clone turned up a few times. This rearrangement joins TRBV4-3 to TRBJ2-5; D is uncertain. Per germline, CDR1 LGHNA and CDR2 YSLEER. The V gene lost 4 bases and the J gene lost 5 bases, with 23 bases spanning the gap. The CDR3 extends over 17 amino acids. CDR3 sequence (DNA): TGCGCCAGCAGCCGGCGGACCCCAAACCAACGGGTCGAGACCCAGTACTTC. It yields the protein CASSRRTPNQRVETQYF.

This clone has a handful of counts. This rearrangement joins TRBV19 to TRBJ1-5, with D unresolved. The CDR3 covers 15 residues. V was pared by 5 bases and J by 0 bases, with 11 bases between. CDR1 is LNHDA, CDR2 SQIVND, per germline (reference sequence). CDR3 nucleotide sequence: TGTGCCAGTAGTCTCCTTTGGGCTAGCAATCAGCCCCAGCATTTT. This gives the protein CASSLLWASNQPQHF.

V usage is TRBV20-1 and J usage is TRBJ1-2; D is unclear. The germline V gene encodes CDR1 DFQATT and CDR2 SNEGSKA (reference sequence). The CDR3 has 11 amino acids. The germline V and J ends were trimmed by 7 bases and 4 bases, with 10 bases remaining between them. CDR3 amino acids: CSVRPAYGYTF. CDR3 nucleotide sequence: TGCAGTGTTCGGCCGGCCTATGGCTACACCTTC.

V usage is TRBV9 and J usage is TRBJ2-7, with TRBD1 identical over 9 bases. This CDR3 has 14 amino acids. The germline CDR1 and CDR2 sequences are SGDLS and YYNGEE. Trimming removed 2 bases from V and 2 bases from J; junction bases left unmatched: 2. The chain's CDR3 is CASSVRDRAYEQYF. CDR3 in DNA: TGTGCCAGCAGCGTCCGGGACAGGGCCTACGAGCAGTACTTC.

This sequence joins TRBV6-4 and TRBJ1-1; D is ambiguous. CDR3 size: 13 residues. In germline, CDR1 is MRHNA, CDR2 SNTAGT. Trimming removed 4 bases at V and 0 bases at J, with 6 bases between. The CDR3 protein is CASSVQLNTEAFF. CDR3 nucleotides: TGTGCCAGCAGTGTTCAGTTGAACACTGAAGCTTTCTTT.

This chain links TRBV19 with TRBJ1-3; unclear D gene. Germline-derived CDR1 and CDR2 are LNHDA and SQIVND (reference sequence). V was pared by 3 bases and J by 0 bases, with 12 bases between. This CDR3 region has 16 residues. CDR3 protein: CASSILVGSSGNTIYF. DNA for the CDR3: TGTGCCAGTAGTATCCTGGTAGGGTCCTCTGGAAACACCATATATTTT.

The chain has TRBV11-2 and TRBJ2-2; 7 bases fit TRBD1. The CDR3 spans 16 residues. Germline-derived CDR1 and CDR2 are SGHAT and FQNNGV. V shed 5 bases, J shed 0 bases, and the junction held 6 bases outside the gene matches. The CDR3 spells CASSPRTGTNTGELFF. The CDR3 coding sequence is TGTGCCAGCAGCCCTCGGACAGGAACGAACACCGGGGAGCTGTTTTTT.

CDR3 in DNA: TGTGCCAGCAGAAGGGGAGTCCAAGAGACCCAGTACTTC. This encodes CASRRGVQETQYF. This chain uses TRBV6-1 with TRBJ2-5; D might be TRBD1 or TRBD2, each matching 5 bases. V was cut by 6 bases and J by 1 base, with 9 bases left in between. This CDR3 is 13 amino acids long. In germline, CDR1 is MNHNS, CDR2 SASEGT.

V is TRBV28 and J is TRBJ2-7; 10 positions agree with TRBD2. This CDR3 region has 14 residues. The germline V gene encodes CDR1 MDHEN and CDR2 SYDVKM. The trim removed 7 bases at V and 0 bases at J, leaving 3 bases unmatched. CDR3 sequence reads: CASTSGSISYEQYF. CDR3 sequence (DNA): TGTGCCAGCACTAGCGGGAGTATCTCCTACGAGCAGTACTTC. Full variable domain (rest looked up from reference TRBV28 and TRBJ2-7): DVKVTQSSRYLVKRTGEKVFLECVQDMDHENMFWYRQDPGLGLRLIYFSYDVKMKEKGDIPEGYSVSREKKERFSLILESASTNQTSMYLCASTSGSISYEQYFGPGTRLTVT.

The rearrangement uses TRBV4-2 and TRBJ1-5; TRBD1 matches 8 bases. The CDR3 extends over 16 amino acids. After removal of 3 bases from V and 3 bases from J, the junction contained 7 bases not matched to a gene. The V gene's germline CDR1 is LGHNA and CDR2 YNFKEQ. The CDR3 protein is CASSHEGQGLNQPQHF. The CDR3 nucleotides are TGTGCCAGCAGCCACGAAGGACAGGGACTCAATCAGCCCCAGCATTTT.

The rearrangement joins TRBV6-9 to TRBJ2-1, with 7 nucleotides matching TRBD2. Germline CDR1 is MNHGY and CDR2 is SVAAGI. Unmatched junction bases numbered 16, after V lost 11 bases and J lost 9 bases. There are 14 residues in the CDR3. CDR3 sequence reads: CAETTGTGGGEQFF. The CDR3 DNA reads as TGTGCCGAAACTACCGGGACGGGAGGCGGTGAGCAGTTCTTC.

V and J are TRBV30 and TRBJ2-1; D call uncertain. The CDR3 runs to 15 residues. The germline V gene has CDR1 GTSNPN and CDR2 SVGIG (reference sequence). V was pared by 6 bases and J by 5 bases, with 20 bases between. CDR3 sequence reads: CACPRPGATHNEQFF. The CDR3 DNA sequence: TGTGCCTGTCCGCGTCCGGGTGCTACCCACAATGAGCAGTTCTTC.

V usage is TRBV7-9 and J usage is TRBJ2-2, with D possibly being TRBD1 (6 bases). The CDR3 is 14 amino acids. The germline gives CDR1 SEHNR, CDR2 FQNEAQ (reference sequence). Trimming pared 3 bases from V and 1 base from J, leaving 6 bases between. This chain's CDR3 is CASSLDRNTGELFF. In DNA form, the CDR3 reads TGTGCCAGCAGCTTGGACAGGAACACCGGGGAGCTGTTTTTT.

The rearrangement joins TRBV18 to TRBJ1-5; D gene unclear. There are 12 residues in the CDR3. Germline lookup yields CDR1 KGHSH and CDR2 LQKENI. V lost 2 bases and J 15 bases, leaving 14 bases between the germline ends. The CDR3 region is CASSPEDGGVHF. The CDR3 DNA sequence: TGTGCCAGCTCACCAGAGGACGGAGGAGTGCATTTT.

This clone has more than one count but fewer than ten. This chain links TRBV7-3 with TRBJ1-2; 9 nucleotides align to TRBD1. J lost 0 bases, V lost 3 bases, and 8 bases had no gene match. The CDR3 covers 17 residues. Germline V gene sequence: CDR1 SGHTA, CDR2 FQGTGA. The CDR3 nucleotides read TGTGCCAGCAGCTTTTACGGGACAGGGCCCTCTAACTATGGCTACACCTTC. Translating it yields CASSFYGTGPSNYGYTF.

A few counts support this clone. The genes are TRBV7-3 and TRBJ2-3; D gene uncertain. The ends were cut back, 3 bases at V and 2 bases at J, with 6 bases in the middle. This CDR3 contains 13 residues. Per germline, CDR1 SGHTA and CDR2 FQGTGA. As DNA, the CDR3 is TGTGCCAGCAGCTTCCAATTCACAGATACGCAGTATTTT. It encodes CASSFQFTDTQYF.

This chain uses TRBV30 with TRBJ1-6, with 8 bases aligning to TRBD1. CDR1 GTSNPN and CDR2 SVGIG come from the germline V gene (reference sequence). The junction had 7 bases not matched to a gene; V was cut back by 7 bases and J by 11 bases. The CDR3 consists of 12 residues. In nucleotides, the CDR3 is TGTGCCTCCGACAGGGGCGGGACACCCCTCCACTTT. Translation: CASDRGGTPLHF.

This clone was detected a few times. V gene TRBV25-1 combines with J gene TRBJ2-7, with TRBD1 matching over 7 bases. This CDR3 is 14 amino acids long. The V segment lost 5 bases and the J segment 2 bases; nucleotides outside the gene matches: 6. CDR1 is MGHDK and CDR2 is SYGVNS in the germline V gene. The CDR3 loop is CASSSTRGPYEQYF. The CDR3 nucleotides read TGTGCCAGCAGTTCCACTAGGGGGCCCTACGAGCAGTACTTC.

This clone was counted a few times. The chain combines TRBV28 with TRBJ1-2, with D unresolved. The CDR3 spans 12 residues. Trimming stripped 6 bases from V and 7 bases from J, with 12 bases between. The germline V gene encodes CDR1 MDHEN and CDR2 SYDVKM. This chain's CDR3 is CASSSPDSGYTF. CDR3 coding DNA: TGTGCCAGCAGCTCCCCTGACTCTGGCTACACCTTC.

The chain carries TRBV18 and TRBJ2-1; D ambiguous. This CDR3 spans 16 amino acids. V dropped 2 bases and J dropped 8 bases, with 19 bases sitting between them. The germline V gene has CDR1 KGHSH and CDR2 LQKENI. In DNA form, the CDR3 reads TGTGCCAGCTCACCATCGGCCGAAAGTGGCTCCCATGAGCAGTTCTTC. Translating it yields CASSPSAESGSHEQFF.

The rearrangement joins TRBV9 to TRBJ2-1, with no clear D. The CDR3 is made up of 16 amino acids. Trimming cost V 0 bases and J 1 base, with 11 bases left between them. CDR1 and CDR2 from the germline V gene are SGDLS and YYNGEE. The CDR3 protein is CASSVVGSPSYNEQFF. CDR3 nucleotides: TGTGCCAGCAGCGTAGTAGGTAGTCCTTCCTACAATGAGCAGTTCTTC.

The V gene is TRBV7-9, the J gene TRBJ2-5, with TRBD2 identical over 8 bases. The CDR3 is made up of 14 amino acids. V was clipped by 4 bases and J by 5 bases; unmatched bases: 6. The germline CDR1 and CDR2 sequences are SEHNR and FQNEAQ (reference sequence). Here the CDR3 DNA reads TGTGCCAGCAGCTCAGGACTAGCCGGGGAGACCCAGTACTTC. Amino acids: CASSSGLAGETQYF. The full variable domain, completed using reference TRBV7-9 and TRBJ2-5, is DTGVSQNPRHKITKRGQNVTFRCDPISEHNRLYWYRQTLGQGPEFLTYFQNEAQLEKSRLLSDRFSAERPKGSFSTLEIQRTEQGDSAMYLCASSSGLAGETQYFGPGTRLLVL.

The genes are TRBV10-3 and TRBJ1-2; TRBD1 might be the D (6 bases). V lost 3 bases and J 7 bases, leaving 12 bases between the germline ends. Germline V lookup: CDR1 ENHRY, CDR2 SYGVKD. The CDR3 contains 13 residues. This chain's CDR3 is CAISEGGMGGYTF. DNA of the CDR3: TGTGCCATCAGTGAAGGGGGAATGGGTGGCTACACCTTC.

This clone was found a few times. J is TRBJ2-5 and V is TRBV27, with D perhaps assigned TRBD1 or TRBD2 (5 bases each). The better agreement between TRBJ2-7 and the DNA end casts doubt on the J call. CDR1 MNHEY and CDR2 SMNVEV come from the germline V gene (reference sequence). The CDR3 consists of 14 residues. CDR3 DNA sequence: TGTGCCAGCAGTTTAATCGGGACGGCGAGCGAGCAGTACTTC. Protein sequence: CASSLIGTASEQYF.

V gene TRBV28 combines with J gene TRBJ1-3; no clear D gene. The CDR3 totals 15 residues. Germline CDR1 and CDR2: MDHEN and SYDVKM. V was cut by 8 bases and J by 0 bases, with 14 bases left in between. The CDR3 bases are TGTGCCAGCTCGCCGGGCCTTTCCTCTGGAAACACCATATATTTT. This gives the protein CASSPGLSSGNTIYF.